This T cell receptor (beta chain) was observed in a study of blood T cell repertoires in COVID-19. Across the whole study: Sites across the United States, Italy and Spain contributed samples from acute and convalescent COVID-19. PBMCs, B-cell-depleted T cells, or T cells were the source of the cDNA or gDNA that made up the material.

Here immunoSEQ multiplex PCR was the method, and the copy in TCRdb shows in-frame clones only, minus some. The sample lists around 300,000 clones; around four fifths were seen once. Germline assignment: CDR1 SGHRS and CDR2 YFSETQ. V was clipped by 0 bases and J by 6 bases, with 12 bases between them. The CDR3 runs to 14 residues. The TCR was taken from a woman in her 50s with active or convalescent COVID-19. Sample: peripheral blood. This rearrangement joins TRBV5-1 to TRBJ1-2, with D unresolved. CDR3 DNA: TGCGCCAGCAGCTTGGGTAGTAGGGAGAATGGCTACACCTTC. This gives the protein CASSLGSRENGYTF.